The rows below give T cell receptor beta chains drawn from one sample of a study of glioma-infiltrating T cells. Using its own MiXCR run on the multiplex PCR reads, TCRdb lists one record per CDR3 protein. The data hold under 150,000 distinct CDR3 sequences, with about 25% observed a single time. The sample consisted of glioma tissue, nonneoplastic brain tissue, or PBMCs (not recorded which). The receptors shown here come from a human donor with low-grade glioma or glioblastoma, undergoing nonglioma brain surgery, or in good health (not recorded which). Both conserved end residues are part of each CDR3.

CDR3 protein: CASGGSSGVPYNEQFF; CDR3 length: 16; V gene: TRBV7-9; J gene: TRBJ2-1
CDR3 protein: CASSLSGGGHNSPLHF; CDR3 length: 16; V gene: TRBV27; J gene: TRBJ1-6
CDR3 protein: CASSFGQGDVSNQPQHF; CDR3 length: 17; V gene: TRBV12-3/TRBV12-4; J gene: TRBJ1-5
CDR3 protein: CASSYFVEAFF; CDR3 length: 11; V gene: TRBV6-1; J gene: TRBJ1-1
CDR3 protein: CASSLKTAGGIYNEQFF; CDR3 length: 17; V gene: TRBV5-4; J gene: TRBJ2-1
CDR3 protein: CASSLEIVAGEKLFF; CDR3 length: 15; V gene: TRBV7-8; J gene: TRBJ1-4
CDR3 protein: CASTNPHFRNEQFF; CDR3 length: 14; V gene: TRBV5-4; J gene: TRBJ2-1
CDR3 protein: CASSLLGETQYF; CDR3 length: 12; V gene: TRBV7-2; J gene: TRBJ2-5
CDR3 protein: CASSQEMGGDTQYF; CDR3 length: 14; V gene: TRBV4-1; J gene: TRBJ2-3
CDR3 protein: CATSTVYNEQFF; CDR3 length: 12; V gene: TRBV2; J gene: TRBJ2-1
CDR3 protein: CASSRRLDTQYF; CDR3 length: 12; V gene: TRBV3-1; J gene: TRBJ2-3
CDR3 protein: CATSREVPGELFF; CDR3 length: 13; V gene: TRBV15; J gene: TRBJ2-2
CDR3 protein: CASSFDSQNIQYF; CDR3 length: 13; V gene: TRBV7-3; J gene: TRBJ2-4
CDR3 protein: CASSLSWGRTDTQYF; CDR3 length: 15; V gene: TRBV7-2; J gene: TRBJ2-3
CDR3 protein: CASSPGGGKTQYF; CDR3 length: 13; V gene: TRBV7-6; J gene: TRBJ2-5
CDR3 protein: CASSRGGTLQPQHF; CDR3 length: 14; V gene: TRBV7-9; J gene: TRBJ1-5
CDR3 protein: CSARETGGGSYTF; CDR3 length: 13; V gene: TRBV20-1; J gene: TRBJ1-2
CDR3 protein: CATNSERGGKDTQYF; CDR3 length: 15; V gene: TRBV24-1; J gene: TRBJ2-3
CDR3 protein: CASMVGGGRDTQYF; CDR3 length: 14; V gene: TRBV19; J gene: TRBJ2-3
CDR3 protein: CVSSFAVSGNTIYF; CDR3 length: 14; V gene: TRBV28; J gene: TRBJ1-3
CDR3 protein: CASSPSGGGVSTETQYF; CDR3 length: 17; V gene: TRBV7-3; J gene: TRBJ2-5
CDR3 protein: CSASASGANVLTF; CDR3 length: 13; V gene: TRBV20-1; J gene: TRBJ2-6
CDR3 protein: CASSYGSGRSGNTIYF; CDR3 length: 16; V gene: TRBV6-6; J gene: TRBJ1-3
CDR3 protein: CASSQRGTGPNTGELFF; CDR3 length: 17; V gene: TRBV4-1; J gene: TRBJ2-2
CDR3 protein: CSVEARGADTQYF; CDR3 length: 13; V gene: TRBV29-1; J gene: TRBJ2-3
CDR3 protein: CASSPPGGGTDTQYF; CDR3 length: 15; V gene: TRBV4-1; J gene: TRBJ2-3
CDR3 protein: CSAASGLATLNEQFF; CDR3 length: 15; V gene: TRBV20-1; J gene: TRBJ2-1
CDR3 protein: CATSRDEGTSLQETQYF; CDR3 length: 17; V gene: TRBV15; J gene: TRBJ2-5
CDR3 protein: CASSGWRTGGVFSYNEQFF; CDR3 length: 19; V gene: TRBV2; J gene: TRBJ2-1
CDR3 protein: CASSPGVYSDAGELFF; CDR3 length: 16; V gene: TRBV7-9; J gene: TRBJ2-2
CDR3 protein: CASSLVSGVAKNIQYF; CDR3 length: 16; V gene: TRBV5-1; J gene: TRBJ2-4
CDR3 protein: CASSRGGAGLDTQYF; CDR3 length: 15; V gene: TRBV7-2; J gene: TRBJ2-3
CDR3 protein: CASSLLEANYGYTF; CDR3 length: 14; V gene: TRBV4-2; J gene: TRBJ1-2
CDR3 protein: CASGVSLDQPQHF; CDR3 length: 13; V gene: TRBV5-1; J gene: TRBJ1-5
CDR3 protein: CASSPRSPGGYNEQFF; CDR3 length: 16; V gene: TRBV27; J gene: TRBJ2-1
CDR3 protein: CASSLRGRGTDTQYF; CDR3 length: 15; V gene: TRBV7-6; J gene: TRBJ2-3
CDR3 protein: CATSPTTESSYNEQFF; CDR3 length: 16; V gene: TRBV15; J gene: TRBJ2-1
CDR3 protein: CSARDRDRLNYGYTF; CDR3 length: 15; V gene: TRBV20-1; J gene: TRBJ1-2
CDR3 protein: CASSHRDQYQETQYF; CDR3 length: 15; V gene: TRBV7-2; J gene: TRBJ2-5
CDR3 protein: CASSSSRRLETQYF; CDR3 length: 14; V gene: TRBV7-6; J gene: TRBJ2-5
CDR3 protein: CASAGRAVGQPQHF; CDR3 length: 14; V gene: TRBV19; J gene: TRBJ1-5
CDR3 protein: CSARYSSGNTDTQYF; CDR3 length: 15; V gene: TRBV20-1; J gene: TRBJ2-3
CDR3 protein: CASISGQGALSEQFF; CDR3 length: 15; V gene: TRBV6-1; J gene: TRBJ2-1
CDR3 protein: CSARATGQETQYF; CDR3 length: 13; V gene: TRBV20-1; J gene: TRBJ2-5
CDR3 protein: CATGQPAGELFF; CDR3 length: 12; V gene: TRBV15; J gene: TRBJ2-2
CDR3 protein: CARGGLGNTEAFF; CDR3 length: 13; V gene: TRBV2; J gene: TRBJ1-1
CDR3 protein: CASSPGETGANVLTF; CDR3 length: 15; V gene: TRBV7-3; J gene: TRBJ2-6
CDR3 protein: CASSKRQGADNSPLHF; CDR3 length: 16; V gene: TRBV19; J gene: TRBJ1-6
CDR3 protein: CATSENDRDTEAFF; CDR3 length: 14; V gene: TRBV24-1; J gene: TRBJ1-1
CDR3 protein: CASSLREYSSYNSPLHF; CDR3 length: 17; V gene: TRBV7-9; J gene: TRBJ1-6
CDR3 protein: CASSEEQGSYNEQFF; CDR3 length: 15; V gene: TRBV6-1; J gene: TRBJ2-1
CDR3 protein: CASSFIWQVDGYTF; CDR3 length: 14; V gene: TRBV12-3/TRBV12-4; J gene: TRBJ1-2
CDR3 protein: CASSLVGGPTDTQYF; CDR3 length: 15; V gene: TRBV12-3/TRBV12-4; J gene: TRBJ2-3